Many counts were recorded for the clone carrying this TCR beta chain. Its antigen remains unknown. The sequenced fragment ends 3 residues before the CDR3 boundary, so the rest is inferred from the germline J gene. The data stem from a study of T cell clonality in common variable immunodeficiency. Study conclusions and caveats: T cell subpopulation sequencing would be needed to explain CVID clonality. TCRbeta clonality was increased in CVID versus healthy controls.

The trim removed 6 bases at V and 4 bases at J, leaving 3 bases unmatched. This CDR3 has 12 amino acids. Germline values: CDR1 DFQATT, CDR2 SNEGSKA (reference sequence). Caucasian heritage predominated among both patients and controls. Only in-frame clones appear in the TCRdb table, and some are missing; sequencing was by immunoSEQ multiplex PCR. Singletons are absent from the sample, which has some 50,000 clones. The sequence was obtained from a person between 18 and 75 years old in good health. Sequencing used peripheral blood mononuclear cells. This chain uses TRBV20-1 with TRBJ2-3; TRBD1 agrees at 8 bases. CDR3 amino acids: CSADREADTQYF. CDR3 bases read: TGCAGTGCGGACAGGGAGGCAGATACG.